The T cell receptor beta chain described here comes from a study of blood T cell repertoires in COVID-19. The assay was immunoSEQ multiplex PCR, and TCRdb's table has in-frame clones only and misses some. The table has 90,000 to 120,000 clones, roughly 88% seen once. V lost 5 bases and J lost 3, with 19 bases in between. Germline CDR1 is SGHVS and CDR2 is FQNEAQ. The CDR3 loop spans 16 amino acids. Sequencing used peripheral blood. This TCR came from a man aged 45 to 65 with active or convalescent COVID-19. V usage is TRBV7-8 and J usage is TRBJ1-1; the D gene is possibly TRBD1 (5 bases). The CDR3 sequence is CASSRGDSRAHTEAFF. DNA of the CDR3: TGTGCCAGCAGCCGCGGTGATTCCAGGGCTCACACTGAAGCTTTCTTT.